Listed below are T cell receptor beta chains from one sample, sequenced in a study of cytomegalovirus exposure and HLA in healthy donors. Using immunoSEQ multiplex PCR, the repertoire was profiled, and TCRdb retains in-frame clones only, with some absent. Among about 130,000 clones listed, almost 90% were seen once. Source material: PBMCs. These receptors all stem from a man aged 25-45 years in good health and CMV-seronegative. CDR3s include the opening cysteine and the closing phenylalanine or tryptophan.

cdr3_aa: CASQLGRGEKLFF
j_call: TRBJ1-4
v_call: TRBV13

cdr3_aa: CASSAGLAGHTGELFF
j_call: TRBJ2-2
v_call: TRBV5-1

cdr3_aa: CASGLVREAGQGGQPQHF
j_call: TRBJ1-5
v_call: TRBV12-5

cdr3_aa: CASNQAGGETQYF
j_call: TRBJ2-5
v_call: TRBV6-6

cdr3_aa: CATSRDLREQFF
j_call: TRBJ2-1
v_call: TRBV15

cdr3_aa: CASSPQLARGETQYF
j_call: TRBJ2-5
v_call: TRBV4-3

cdr3_aa: CAWSVFGGEQYF
j_call: TRBJ2-7
v_call: TRBV30

cdr3_aa: CASSLAGGGNEQFF
j_call: TRBJ2-1
v_call: TRBV7-3

cdr3_aa: CASTTWGGSYNEQFF
j_call: TRBJ2-1
v_call: TRBV7-2

cdr3_aa: CASSQDRAGGPGELFF
j_call: TRBJ2-2
v_call: TRBV4-3

cdr3_aa: CASSLGGQGKKLFF
j_call: TRBJ1-4
v_call: TRBV7-9

cdr3_aa: CASSQAMRHSLFF
j_call: TRBJ2-2
v_call: TRBV4-3

cdr3_aa: CASSLTGVNQPQHF
j_call: TRBJ1-5
v_call: TRBV25-1

cdr3_aa: CASSLDRGVSSGELFF
j_call: TRBJ2-2
v_call: TRBV5-1

cdr3_aa: CASSRRTGEGHEQFF
j_call: TRBJ2-1
v_call: TRBV7-9

cdr3_aa: CASQSSGSSYEQYF
j_call: TRBJ2-7
v_call: TRBV19

cdr3_aa: CASSQRLAGGLTPQYF
j_call: TRBJ2-4
v_call: TRBV5-1

cdr3_aa: CASSSTTRTVTGNTIYF
j_call: TRBJ1-3
v_call: TRBV11-2

cdr3_aa: CSVHRGQFPEAFF
j_call: TRBJ1-1
v_call: TRBV29-1